This TCR beta chain was observed in a study of blood T cell repertoires in COVID-19. Study summary: Spain, Italy and the United States supplied samples that represented acute and convalescent COVID-19.

Original analysis: Amplified reference gene primers provided the basis for estimating nucleated cell counts. Produced via immunoSEQ multiplex PCR; TCRdb's table is partial and in-frame only. D and trimming were read from the DNA, whereas the V and J calls and clone size are those reported in that table. The repertoire has fewer than 250,000 clones, around 90% of them found once; the top ten carry about 0.79%. Germline V gives CDR1 SNHLY, CDR2 FYNNEI. Trimming took off 8 bases at V and 4 bases at J, with 11 bases between the two ends. The CDR3 totals 12 residues. This rearrangement joins TRBV2 to TRBJ1-1; D may be TRBD1 (5 bases). Source material: peripheral blood. This clonotype was obtained from a man aged 25-45 years with COVID-19, enrolled during active disease. The CDR3 protein is CASRRGGTEAFF. The DNA for the CDR3 is TGTGCCAGCCGTCGGGGGGGCACTGAAGCTTTCTTT.